This is a list of T cell receptor beta chains from one sample in a study of cytomegalovirus exposure and HLA in healthy donors. The repertoire was sequenced with immunoSEQ multiplex PCR; TCRdb's copy has only in-frame clones and lacks some. The sample contains roughly 150,000 clones, around 80% of which appear only once. Sequences were obtained from PBMCs. The receptors were gathered from a man between 40 and 49 years old in good health and CMV-seropositive. The CDR3 runs from the conserved cysteine through the conserved F or W. Each record gives: V gene, J gene, clone size, D gene, CDR3 DNA, CDR3 protein. The D gene is left open where the match is weak. Size is omitted from some rows. Given values are once, few, many or a class for expanded clones.

TRBV18	TRBJ2-3	NA	NA	TGTGCCAGCTCACGACCGCTCGGGTTTGATACGCAGTATTTT	CASSRPLGFDTQYF
TRBV5-1	TRBJ2-3	NA	TRBD2	TGCGCCAGCGGGAGGGAGGTGGGCACAGATACGCAGTATTTT	CASGREVGTDTQYF
TRBV7-9	TRBJ1-2	NA	NA	TGTGCCAGCAGCCAGGGGATAAGCTATGGCTACACCTTC	CASSQGISYGYTF
TRBV7-7	TRBJ2-2	once	TRBD2	TGTGCCAGCAGCTCCTTAGCGGGAATGAACACCGGGGAGCTGTTTTTT	CASSSLAGMNTGELFF
TRBV6-1	TRBJ1-1	few	NA	TGTGCCAGCAGTGAATTCGGAGGGGACACTGAAGCTTTCTTT	CASSEFGGDTEAFF
TRBV19	TRBJ1-5	NA	NA	TGTGCCAGTAGTAGGGGACACAGAAGCAATCAGCCCCAGCATTTT	CASSRGHRSNQPQHF
TRBV5-1	TRBJ1-1	NA	NA	TGCGCCAGCAGCTTGGGACATCAGAACACTGAAGCTTTCTTT	CASSLGHQNTEAFF
TRBV5-4	TRBJ2-7	NA	TRBD2	TGTGCCAGCAGCCCCCGGGCGGGAGGGACCTACGAGCAGTACTTC	CASSPRAGGTYEQYF
TRBV29-1	TRBJ2-2	few	TRBD1	TGCAGCGTTGAAGGGACAGGGAAGGACGGGGAGCTGTTTTTT	CSVEGTGKDGELFF
TRBV30	TRBJ1-5	NA	NA	TGTGCCTGGAGTGTACATTCTTCAGGGTCCCAGCCCCAGCATTTT	CAWSVHSSGSQPQHF
TRBV27	TRBJ2-7	few	TRBD2	TGTGCCAGCAGTCCGCTAGCGGGAGCCTCCTACGAGCAGTACTTC	CASSPLAGASYEQYF
TRBV7-2	TRBJ2-7	few	TRBD1	TGTGCCAGCAGCTCACGACAGGGATTTAGCGAGCAGTACTTC	CASSSRQGFSEQYF
TRBV7-2	TRBJ1-1	NA	NA	TGTGCCAGCAGCTTTACAGTAATGAACACTGAAGCTTTCTTT	CASSFTVMNTEAFF
TRBV25-1	TRBJ2-7	NA	TRBD2	TGTGCCAGCACCCCTCAAGCGGGAGTGGGGTACGAGCAGTACTTC	CASTPQAGVGYEQYF
TRBV21-1	TRBJ2-7	NA	NA	TGTGCCAGCAGCACTCCCGTCTCTCGGGCCTACGAGCAGTACTTC	CASSTPVSRAYEQYF
TRBV5-1	TRBJ2-7	NA	NA	TGCGCCAGCAGGGAGGCCCACGAGCAGTACTTC	CASREAHEQYF
TRBV2	TRBJ2-7	NA	NA	TGTGCCAGCAGTGTCCGGACTGGCGAGCAGTACTTC	CASSVRTGEQYF
TRBV2	TRBJ1-5	NA	TRBD1	TGTGCCAGCGCACAGGGGGCTGGAAGCAATCAGCCCCAGCATTTT	CASAQGAGSNQPQHF
TRBV6-5	TRBJ1-4	NA	NA	TGTGCCAGCAGTTACTCGAATTCGGGTGAAAAACTGTTTTTT	CASSYSNSGEKLFF
TRBV10-3	TRBJ2-7	few	NA	TGTGCCATCAGTGAAAGGGGCCAGGGGAGCGAGCAGTACTTC	CAISERGQGSEQYF
TRBV18	TRBJ2-1	NA	TRBD1	TGTGCCAGCTCACTCGAGGACAGGGTCTACAATGAGCAGTTCTTC	CASSLEDRVYNEQFF
TRBV5-6	TRBJ2-1	NA	TRBD2	TGTGCCAGCAATGGCGGGAGGAGGTATGTCAATGAGCAGTTCTTC	CASNGGRRYVNEQFF
TRBV27	TRBJ2-7	NA	TRBD2	TGTGCCAGCAGTAATTGGGGTAGCGGGAAGTCGGGCGAGCAGTACTTC	CASSNWGSGKSGEQYF
TRBV28	TRBJ1-5	NA	NA	TGTGCCAGCAGTTTGCGCAGGGAGGGCAATCAGCCCCAGCATTTT	CASSLRREGNQPQHF